Following are 13 T cell receptor beta chains from one sample sequenced in a study of blood T cell repertoires in COVID-19. The data were produced by immunoSEQ multiplex PCR, yet TCRdb's version contains in-frame clones alone and is incomplete. The sample holds about 250,000 clones, roughly 88% seen once. Material for sequencing was peripheral blood. These receptor sequences come from a man aged 35 to 55 with acute or convalescent COVID-19.

The chain couples TRBV10-3 to TRBJ2-7; 14 bases align to TRBD2. The CDR3 is made up of 15 amino acids. Germline CDR1 is ENHRY and CDR2 is SYGVKD. V was clipped by 3 bases and J by 5 bases; unmatched bases: 3. Here the CDR3 reads CAISEGTSGSNEQYF. DNA for the CDR3: TGTGCCATCAGTGAAGGGACTAGCGGGAGTAACGAGCAGTACTTC.

The V gene is TRBV27, the J gene TRBJ1-2; TRBD1 might be the D (6 bases). With 5 bases removed from V and 7 bases from J, the gap between germline ends came to 14 bases. CDR1 and CDR2 (germline): MNHEY, SMNVEV (reference sequence). This CDR3 is built from 13 residues. The CDR3 reads CASSPHREAGYTF. The CDR3 nucleotides read TGTGCCAGCAGTCCTCACAGGGAAGCTGGCTACACCTTC.

The chain employs TRBV15 and TRBJ1-2; 11 nucleotides line up with TRBD1. The V and J ends lost 0 bases and 7 bases, in that order; junction bases with no gene match: 1. The germline gives CDR1 LNHNV, CDR2 YYDKDF (reference sequence). The CDR3 loop spans 14 amino acids. CDR3 in amino acids: CATSREGTGGGYTF. Written as DNA, the CDR3 is TGTGCCACCAGCAGAGAAGGGACAGGGGGTGGCTACACCTTC.

The table lists this clone with a count of one. The sample contains more than one DNA sequence encoding this CDR3. V usage is TRBV11-2 and J usage is TRBJ2-3; 9 bases are shared with TRBD2. Germline trimming cut 5 bases from V and 6 bases from J; bases unmatched to any gene: 12. Germline CDR1 reads SGHAT; CDR2 reads FQNNGV. CDR3 size: 16 residues. This CDR3 reads CASSLGGGRASDTQYF. In nucleotides, the CDR3 is TGTGCCAGCAGCCTAGGAGGCGGGAGGGCCTCTGATACGCAGTATTTT.

The CDR3 bases are TGTGCCAGCGGTAGCGGGAGTATCGGGACCCAGTACTTC. The encoded protein is CASGSGSIGTQYF. The V call is TRBV6-5, the J call TRBJ2-5; 9 bases fit TRBD2. Germline V gene data show CDR1 as MNHEY and CDR2 as SVGAGI. Trimming took 8 bases from V and 7 from J; bases not matched to a gene: 8. The CDR3 is made up of 13 amino acids.

This clone has more than one count but fewer than ten. This chain joins TRBV15 and TRBJ1-2; the D is unclear. Germline loops: CDR1 LNHNV, CDR2 YYDKDF (reference sequence). This CDR3 spans 13 amino acids. Trimming left V 7 bases short and J 3 bases short, with 12 bases between. CDR3 in amino acids: CATKLDEDYGYTF. The CDR3 DNA reads as TGTGCCACCAAACTTGATGAGGACTATGGCTACACCTTC.

The rearrangement links TRBV5-1 to TRBJ2-3; 9 nucleotides align to TRBD2. The germline V gene encodes CDR1 SGHRS and CDR2 YFSETQ. This CDR3 is built from 15 residues. After removal of 3 bases from V and 6 bases from J, the junction contained 8 bases not matched to a gene. CDR3 bases: TGCGCCAGCAGCTCTAGCGGGGACCCCAGGGATACGCAGTATTTT. Translation gives CASSSSGDPRDTQYF.

The chain recombines TRBV6-5 with TRBJ1-2; the D gene is possibly TRBD1 (5 bases). The germline gives CDR1 MNHEY, CDR2 SVGAGI. Trimming removed 5 bases at V and 5 bases at J, with 9 bases between. CDR3 length: 12 amino acids. In nucleotides, the CDR3 is TGTGCCAGCAGTCCCGACAGTTATGGCTACACCTTC. As protein: CASSPDSYGYTF.

This clone was seen just once. This chain uses TRBV4-1 with TRBJ2-7, with 10 positions matching TRBD2. The CDR3 totals 17 residues. V shed 1 base and J 1 base; nucleotides not matched to a gene: 7. CDR1 is MGHRA, CDR2 YSYEKL, per germline. Written as DNA, the CDR3 is TGCGCCAGCAGCCAAGGAAGGCTAGCGGGAGTATCCTACGAGCAGTACTTC. Its translation is CASSQGRLAGVSYEQYF.

The chain recombines TRBV4-2 with TRBJ2-1, with TRBD2 matching 10 bases. From germline, CDR1 is LGHNA and CDR2 YNFKEQ. The CDR3 loop spans 17 amino acids. With V trimmed by 0 bases and J by 3 bases, 5 bases remained unmatched. The CDR3 DNA reads TGTGCCAGCAGCCAAGATCAAGGACTAGCGGTCTACAATGAGCAGTTCTTC. Protein product: CASSQDQGLAVYNEQFF.

The rearrangement uses TRBV25-1 and TRBJ1-1; D gene unclear. Between the trimmed V and J ends, which lost 6 bases and 4 bases, there was a span of 6 bases. This CDR3 contains 11 residues. The germline V gene has CDR1 MGHDK and CDR2 SYGVNS. CDR3 in amino acids: CASRSGTEAFF. The CDR3 region has the DNA TGTGCCAGCAGGTCGGGCACTGAAGCTTTCTTT.

This CDR3 reads CASSPGDSANTGELFF. The CDR3 bases are TGTGCCAGCAGCCCGGGGGACAGCGCGAACACCGGGGAGCTGTTTTTT. V gene TRBV5-6 combines with J gene TRBJ2-2; maybe TRBD1 (7 bases). Germline CDR1 is SGHDT and CDR2 is YYEEEE. The CDR3 consists of 16 residues. Trimming stripped 4 bases from V and 0 bases from J, with 13 bases between. The variable domain in full, completed from reference TRBV5-6 and TRBJ2-2, reads DAGVTQSPTHLIKTRGQQVTLRCSPKSGHDTVSWYQQALGQGPQFIFQYYEEEERQRGNFPDRFSGHQFPNYSSELNVNALLLGDSALYLCASSPGDSANTGELFFGEGSRLTVL.

This chain joins TRBV7-2 and TRBJ2-5; possible D gene TRBD2, 5 bases. Germline V lookup: CDR1 SGHTA, CDR2 FQGNSA. CDR3 length equals 16 residues. Trimming pared 7 bases from V and 1 base from J, leaving 19 bases between. The CDR3 DNA reads as TGTGCCAGCACCCCTCGGGGTAGCAGGATCCAAGAGACCCAGTACTTC. It codes for CASTPRGSRIQETQYF.